This T cell receptor beta chain originates from a study of control samples from healthy donors and cancer patients. Germline V gene sequence: CDR1 SSHAT, CDR2 FNYEAQ (reference sequence). The J segment lost 0 bases and the V segment lost 5 bases, leaving 9 bases of the junction unmatched. The CDR3 has 17 amino acids. Sequencing was performed with immunoSEQ multiplex PCR; in TCRdb, only in-frame clones are kept and a portion is missing. The profile covers about 46,000 clones, with about nine tenths appearing a single time and 40% taken by the ten largest. The origin of this receptor is a man over 45 with head and neck cancer. The sequenced sample consisted of PBMCs. The chain joins TRBV7-7 to TRBJ1-3; 8 nucleotides line up with TRBD1. CDR3 bases: TGTGCCAGCAGCGCCCTGGACAGGGAGCACTCTGGAAACACCATATATTTT. Protein: CASSALDREHSGNTIYF.